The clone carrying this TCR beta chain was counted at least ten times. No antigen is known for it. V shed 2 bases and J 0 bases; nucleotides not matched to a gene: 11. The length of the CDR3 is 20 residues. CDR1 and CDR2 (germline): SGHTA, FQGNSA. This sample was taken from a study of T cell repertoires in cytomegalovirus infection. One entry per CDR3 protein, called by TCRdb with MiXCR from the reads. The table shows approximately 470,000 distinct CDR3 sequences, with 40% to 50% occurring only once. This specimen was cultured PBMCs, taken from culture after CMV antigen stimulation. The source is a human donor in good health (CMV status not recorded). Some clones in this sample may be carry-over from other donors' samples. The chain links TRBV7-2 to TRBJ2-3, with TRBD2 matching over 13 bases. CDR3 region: CASSLSYRTSGSLSTDTQYF. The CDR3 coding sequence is TGTGCCAGCAGCTTAAGTTATCGGACTAGCGGGAGTTTGAGCACAGATACGCAGTATTTT. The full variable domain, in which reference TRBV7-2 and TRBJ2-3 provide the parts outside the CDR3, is GAGVSQSPSNKVTEKGKDVELRCDPISGHTALYWYRQSLGQGLEFLIYFQGNSAPDKSGLPSDRFSAERTGGSVSTLTIQRTQQEDSAVYLCASSLSYRTSGSLSTDTQYFGPGTRLTVL.